These T cell receptor beta chains were read from a single sample in a study of vaccination effects on CD4 cells after COVID-19. These receptors have no identified antigens. TCRdb's table, derived via immunoSEQ multiplex PCR, lists solely in-frame clones and lacks some. The sample holds around 50,000 clones, approximately 65% seen once. Source: CD4+ T cells from PBMCs cultured without peptide, taken before COVID-19 vaccination. The receptors were gathered from a human donor who received a COVID-19 vaccine. Each CDR3 is given with its conserved first and last residue. Fields, in order: V gene, D gene, J gene, clone size, CDR3 DNA, CDR3 protein. A D gene is named only where the DNA matches it firmly. Size is omitted from some rows. Given values are once, few, many or a class for expanded clones.

TRBV5-4,-,TRBJ2-2,-,TGTGCCAGCAGCCCCACCCCCGTCCAGGGCGGGGAGCTGTTTTTT,CASSPTPVQGGELFF
TRBV5-4,TRBD2,TRBJ2-7,-,TGTGCCAGCAGCCTAGAGACTAGCGTCTACGAGCAGTACTTC,CASSLETSVYEQYF
TRBV6-6,-,TRBJ1-1,-,TGTGCCAGCAGTCCCCAGTTTGTCGGGACTGAAGCTTTCTTT,CASSPQFVGTEAFF
TRBV18,-,TRBJ2-1,-,TGTGCCAGCTCACGCGGATCCCAGCGCGGCAATGAGCAGTTCTTC,CASSRGSQRGNEQFF
TRBV12-3/TRBV12-4,-,TRBJ1-2,-,TGTGCCAGCAGTTTAGGGGGCGGCTACACCTTC,CASSLGGGYTF
TRBV3-1/TRBV3-2,TRBD2,TRBJ2-7,-,TGTGCCAGCAGCCGTAGGGGACTAGCGGGAGGCAGCTCCTACGAGCAGTACTTC,CASSRRGLAGGSSYEQYF
TRBV9,-,TRBJ2-1,-,TGTGCCAGCAGCGTAGAGTGGGGGGGGACAGGCCGCAATGAGCAGTTCTTC,CASSVEWGGTGRNEQFF
TRBV2,-,TRBJ1-1,-,TGTGCCAGCAACAACATGGACAGTCCGAACACTGAAGCTTTCTTT,CASNNMDSPNTEAFF
TRBV11-3,TRBD2,TRBJ2-1,few,TGTGCCAGCAGCTTAGATGGACGGGAGGGCCAGAATGAGCAGTTCTTC,CASSLDGREGQNEQFF
TRBV3-1/TRBV3-2,TRBD2,TRBJ2-3,-,TGTGCCAGCAGTCCCCAAGGGCGGGGGGATACGCAGTATTTT,CASSPQGRGDTQYF
TRBV2,TRBD2,TRBJ2-7,-,TGTGCCAGCAGCGGTACTAGCGGCTACGAGCAGTACTTC,CASSGTSGYEQYF
TRBV6-2/TRBV6-3,TRBD1,TRBJ2-7,-,TGTGCCAGCAGTTATCAGGGGGAAAATACCTACGAGCAGTACTTC,CASSYQGENTYEQYF
TRBV13,-,TRBJ1-1,-,TGTGCCAGCAGCTTAGATAGGGACACTGAAGCTTTCTTT,CASSLDRDTEAFF
TRBV5-1,-,TRBJ2-7,medium-sized,TGCGCCAGCAGCTTTGGGGGAACCTACGAGCAGTACTTC,CASSFGGTYEQYF
TRBV9,-,TRBJ1-1,-,TGTGCCAGCAGCCTACTGGGGCCAAACACTGAAGCTTTCTTT,CASSLLGPNTEAFF
TRBV4-1,-,TRBJ1-1,-,TGCGCCAGCAGCCGCCCAGGCATAACCCCTGAAGCTTTCTTT,CASSRPGITPEAFF
TRBV29-1,-,TRBJ1-1,few,TGCAGCGCCGGGACCACTGAAGCTTTCTTT,CSAGTTEAFF
TRBV6-6,TRBD1,TRBJ1-1,once,TGTGCCAGCAGTTACTCGGACAGGGGGAACACTGAAGCTTTCTTT,CASSYSDRGNTEAFF
TRBV7-7,TRBD2,TRBJ2-1,many,TGTGCTAGCAGCTTAGCACTCGCGGGGGGGCCCAATGAGCAGTTCTTC,CASSLALAGGPNEQFF
TRBV4-1,-,TRBJ1-1,-,TGCGCCAGCAGCCAAGATGACAGGAACACTGAAGCTTTCTTT,CASSQDDRNTEAFF
TRBV6-5,-,TRBJ1-2,-,TGTGCCAGCAGCCTCTCATGGGGCTATGGCTACACCTTC,CASSLSWGYGYTF
TRBV2,TRBD2,TRBJ2-5,-,TGTGCCAGCAGTGGACTAGCGGGGGGGCCCGGAGAGACCCAGTACTTC,CASSGLAGGPGETQYF